The 10 T cell receptor beta chains below come from one sample, sequenced in a study of T cell responses to AZD1222 COVID-19 vaccine. The table came from immunoSEQ multiplex PCR; TCRdb's copy has only in-frame clones and leaves some out. The repertoire holds some 120,000 clones, 80% to 90% seen once, with over 9% in the top ten. Source: peripheral blood, taken 28 days after the second AZD1222 dose. Source of these receptors: an adult who received the AZD1222 COVID-19 vaccine.

V usage is TRBV7-2 and J usage is TRBJ2-7, with D unclear. Trimming shortened V by 5 bases and J by 0 bases, and 11 bases separated the two germline ends. CDR3 size: 14 residues. Germline CDR1 is SGHTA and CDR2 is FQGNSA. The DNA of the CDR3 is TGTGCCAGCAGCACAGATACGAGCTCCTACGAGCAGTACTTC. Its protein is CASSTDTSSYEQYF. Full variable domain (rest looked up from reference TRBV7-2 and TRBJ2-7): GAGVSQSPSNKVTEKGKDVELRCDPISGHTALYWYRQSLGQGLEFLIYFQGNSAPDKSGLPSDRFSAERTGGSVSTLTIQRTQQEDSAVYLCASSTDTSSYEQYFGPGTRLTVT.

In this sample, this clone turned up a few times. The chain employs TRBV2 and TRBJ2-7; D remains unclear. The CDR3 spans 14 residues. V lost 7 bases and J 4 bases, leaving 17 bases between the germline ends. Germline V CDR1 and CDR2: SNHLY, FYNNEI. CDR3 in amino acids: CASTRGLTEYEQYF. The DNA for the CDR3 is TGTGCCAGCACCCGAGGCCTAACAGAATACGAGCAGTACTTC. The full variable domain, in which reference TRBV2 and TRBJ2-7 provide the parts outside the CDR3, is EPEVTQTPSHQVTQMGQEVILRCVPISNHLYFYWYRQILGQKVEFLVSFYNNEISEKSEIFDDQFSVERPDGSNFTLKIRSTKLEDSAMYFCASTRGLTEYEQYFGPGTRLTVT.

The CDR3 protein is CASSPSPGYQPQHF. CDR3 nucleotide sequence: TGCGCCAGCAGCCCGTCCCCGGGGTATCAGCCCCAGCATTTT. This chain connects TRBV5-1 to TRBJ1-5; D call uncertain. Germline-derived CDR1 and CDR2 are SGHRS and YFSETQ. This CDR3 region has 14 residues. V lost 4 bases to trimming and J lost 5 bases, with 13 bases between them.

The chain couples TRBV7-2 to TRBJ1-5, with D tentatively TRBD1 (5 bases). There are 14 residues in the CDR3. With 4 bases removed from V and 5 bases from J, the gap between germline ends came to 12 bases. The germline V gene has CDR1 SGHTA and CDR2 FQGNSA. The CDR3 is CASSSQGEYQPQHF. The CDR3 DNA reads as TGTGCCAGCAGCTCCCAGGGAGAATATCAGCCCCAGCATTTT.

The gene calls are TRBV30 and TRBJ2-7; weak D call: TRBD2 (5 bases). The CDR3 runs to 14 residues. V lost 3 bases, J lost 3 bases, and 15 bases lay in between. CDR1 is GTSNPN, CDR2 SVGIG, per germline (reference sequence). The CDR3 DNA is TGTGCCTGGAGCCTCGACCTAGGACTCTACGAGCAGTACTTC. Residues: CAWSLDLGLYEQYF.

The rearrangement joins TRBV5-4 to TRBJ1-2; 11 bases match TRBD1. V was pared by 1 base and J by 8 bases, with 10 bases of the junction left unmatched. Germline CDR1 and CDR2: SGHNT and YYREEE (reference sequence). The CDR3 has 16 amino acids. This CDR3 is CASSLPPGQGVGGYTF. The DNA for the CDR3 is TGTGCCAGCAGCTTGCCGCCGGGACAGGGGGTGGGAGGCTACACCTTC.

This chain connects TRBV12-3 or TRBV12-4 to TRBJ1-1, with D unclear. Trimming left V 3 bases short and J 13 bases short, with 15 bases between. CDR3 size: 12 residues. CDR3: CASSLVWEGLFF. The CDR3 region has the DNA TGTGCCAGCAGTTTGGTTTGGGAGGGTCTTTTCTTT.

Here the CDR3 DNA reads TGTGCCAGCAGCTTATCCAGAGGTAGCACTGAAGCTTTCTTT. It yields the protein CASSLSRGSTEAFF. The chain carries TRBV11-2 and TRBJ1-1, with unresolved D. Germline V lookup: CDR1 SGHAT, CDR2 FQNNGV. Trimming cost V 2 bases and J 4 bases, with 11 bases left between them. The length of the CDR3 is 14 residues.

The chain joins TRBV29-1 to TRBJ1-2; a weak D match, TRBD1 (5 bases). The CDR3 covers 12 residues. Germline assignment: CDR1 SQVTM and CDR2 ANQGSEA. Trimming pared 5 bases from V and 9 bases from J, leaving 16 bases between. CDR3 sequence reads: CSVTEQAESYTF. The CDR3 DNA reads as TGCAGCGTTACTGAACAGGCCGAGAGCTACACCTTC.

The rearrangement links TRBV6-5 to TRBJ1-5; 8 bases are a match to TRBD1. The J segment lost 5 bases and the V segment lost 7 bases, leaving 10 bases of the junction unmatched. CDR3 length: 15 residues. Germline values: CDR1 MNHEY, CDR2 SVGAGI. This CDR3 is CASTSQDRGYQPQHF. DNA of the CDR3: TGTGCCAGCACCTCCCAAGACAGGGGTTATCAGCCCCAGCATTTT.